These 25 T cell receptor beta chains were all obtained from the same sample, sequenced in a study of graft-versus-host responses after intestinal transplantation. No antigen is known for these receptors. Sequencing was performed with immunoSEQ multiplex PCR; in TCRdb, only in-frame clones are kept and a portion is missing. This repertoire shows tens of thousands of clones, approximately 78% found once; its top ten account for roughly 1%. The material sequenced was unstimulated CD8+ T cells sorted from spleen or lymph node cells, taken before transplant. These TCRs come from a human donor who was the organ donor for an intestinal transplant.

A single count supports this clone. The gene calls are TRBV18 and TRBJ2-7; 13 bases map to TRBD2. The CDR3 runs 20 residues. Germline V gene data show CDR1 as KGHSH and CDR2 as LQKENI. The junction had 15 bases not matched to a gene; V was cut back by 4 bases and J by 0 bases. CDR3 sequence (DNA): TGTGCCAGCTCACTCACGAGAGGGACTAGCGGGGCCCCTAGCTCCTACGAGCAGTACTTC. Its translation: CASSLTRGTSGAPSSYEQYF.

The DNA of the CDR3 is TGTGCCAGCAGCCAAGTACCCACTTACGAGCAGTACTTC. This gives the protein CASSQVPTYEQYF. The chain carries TRBV14 and TRBJ2-7, with unresolved D. V was shortened by 1 base and J by 4 bases, with 8 bases between the two germline ends. Per the germline V gene, CDR1 is SGHDN and CDR2 is FVKESK. CDR3 length: 13 amino acids.

Here the CDR3 DNA reads TGTGCCAGCAGCCGGGGAGGCACAAATCAGCCCCAGCATTTT. This codes for CASSRGGTNQPQHF. The chain joins TRBV7-2 to TRBJ1-5; D gene uncertain. The CDR3 sequence is 14 residues long. Germline loops: CDR1 SGHTA, CDR2 FQGNSA. Deletions cut 5 bases from V and 4 bases from J, with 12 bases between.

This clone was counted a few times. The chain is built from TRBV27 and TRBJ2-7; 13 positions match TRBD2. CDR3 length: 15 amino acids. Germline CDR1 and CDR2: MNHEY and SMNVEV (reference sequence). Trimming cost V 6 bases and J 2 bases; bases outside gene matches: 4. CDR3 sequence reads: CASRGLAGRTYEQYF. The CDR3, as DNA: TGTGCCAGCAGGGGACTAGCGGGGAGGACCTACGAGCAGTACTTC.

The genes are TRBV4-3 and TRBJ2-1; D call uncertain. There are 14 residues in the CDR3. CDR1 is LGHNA and CDR2 is YSLEER in the germline V gene. Trimming cost V 0 bases and J 10 bases, with 13 bases left between them. The DNA of the CDR3 is TGCGCCAGCAGCCAAGACGACGTTTGGAGAGAGCAGTTCTTC. Its protein is CASSQDDVWREQFF.

The chain carries TRBV19 and TRBJ1-1; D is unclear. The ends were cut back, 8 bases at V and 1 base at J, with 11 bases in the middle. This CDR3 comprises 13 residues. Germline V gene lookup returns CDR1 LNHDA and CDR2 SQIVND (reference sequence). The CDR3 loop is CASSWQANTEAFF. DNA of the CDR3: TGTGCCAGTTCGTGGCAGGCGAACACTGAAGCTTTCTTT.

The rearrangement joins TRBV11-2 to TRBJ2-1; 8 nucleotides line up with TRBD1. The ends lost 0 bases at V and 2 bases at J; junction bases unmatched: 6. The CDR3 runs to 17 residues. Germline assignment: CDR1 SGHAT and CDR2 FQNNGV. The CDR3 is CASSLDGQGYTYNEQFF. The DNA of the CDR3 is TGTGCCAGCAGCTTAGATGGACAGGGATATACCTACAATGAGCAGTTCTTC. The entire variable domain, with the rest obtained from reference TRBV11-2 and TRBJ2-1, is as follows: EAGVAQSPRYKIIEKRQSVAFWCNPISGHATLYWYQQILGQGPKLLIQFQNNGVVDDSQLPKDRFSAERLKGVDSTLKIQPAKLEDSAVYLCASSLDGQGYTYNEQFFGPGTRLTVL.

CDR3 amino acids: CASSISGGPPYEQYF. The CDR3 DNA follows: TGTGCCAGTAGTATATCCGGGGGCCCTCCCTACGAGCAGTACTTC. J is TRBJ2-7 and V is TRBV19; D may correspond to TRBD1 or TRBD2 (6 bases each). CDR3 size: 15 residues. Germline CDR1 and CDR2: LNHDA and SQIVND (reference sequence). V lost 2 bases and J 2 bases, leaving 13 bases between the germline ends.

J is TRBJ1-1 and V is TRBV27, with D perhaps matching TRBD1 (5 bases). The germline CDR1 and CDR2 sequences are MNHEY and SMNVEV (reference sequence). CDR3 size: 13 residues. Trimming took 5 bases from V and 11 from J, leaving 18 bases between them. The CDR3 loop reads CASSPLTGQGAFF. The CDR3, as DNA: TGTGCCAGCAGTCCCCTTACGGGGCAAGGGGCTTTCTTT.

The chain combines TRBV6-4 with TRBJ1-1, with D unclear. The CDR3 is 13 amino acids. Germline V CDR1 and CDR2: MRHNA, SNTAGT. V was trimmed by 7 bases and J by 1 base, leaving 10 bases between them. CDR3 in DNA: TGTGCCAGCACCCCGGAAGAGAACACTGAAGCTTTCTTT. Translating gives CASTPEENTEAFF.

This chain connects TRBV2 to TRBJ1-4; 10 bases match TRBD1. CDR1 and CDR2 from the germline V gene are SNHLY and FYNNEI. V dropped 5 bases and J dropped 1; count of bases not matched to a gene: 1. The CDR3 runs 15 residues. The CDR3 spells CASSWTGGTNEKLFF. Written as DNA, the CDR3 is TGTGCCAGCAGTTGGACAGGGGGAACTAATGAAAAACTGTTTTTT.

The V gene is TRBV14, the J gene TRBJ1-1; D is undetermined. The CDR3 covers 15 residues. The V end was cut by 0 bases, the J end by 1 base, with 9 bases between. Germline V gene data show CDR1 as SGHDN and CDR2 as FVKESK. CDR3 bases: TGTGCCAGCAGCCAAGATAGCCTGGCGAACACTGAAGCTTTCTTT. It specifies CASSQDSLANTEAFF.

The chain links TRBV4-3 to TRBJ2-5, with D possibly being TRBD2 (6 bases). CDR1 and CDR2 (germline): LGHNA, YSLEER. This CDR3 comprises 17 residues. V lost 0 bases and J lost 0, with 14 bases in between. CDR3 in amino acids: CASSQDGTGTYQETQYF. The CDR3 region has the DNA TGCGCCAGCAGCCAAGACGGGACCGGGACTTACCAAGAGACCCAGTACTTC.

This clone has only one observation. The chain recombines TRBV30 with TRBJ1-1; D uncertain. CDR1 is GTSNPN, CDR2 SVGIG, per germline (reference sequence). V lost 2 bases and J lost 6, with 4 bases in between. CDR3 size: 10 residues. The CDR3 loop reads CAWSPSEAFF. The CDR3, as DNA: TGTGCCTGGAGTCCGTCTGAAGCTTTCTTT.

The chain recombines TRBV18 with TRBJ2-3, with 7 positions matching TRBD2. This CDR3 is 17 amino acids long. Unmatched junction bases numbered 8, after V lost 0 bases and J lost 2 bases. Germline-derived CDR1 and CDR2 are KGHSH and LQKENI. The CDR3 DNA reads TGTGCCAGCTCACCACCCCGAGCGGGATCATTCACAGATACGCAGTATTTT. It codes for CASSPPRAGSFTDTQYF.

The V call is TRBV6-5, the J call TRBJ2-7; the D gene could be TRBD1 or TRBD2 (5 bases each). Trimming cost V 7 bases and J 1 base, with 11 bases left between them. The CDR3 runs to 13 residues. Germline V gene sequence: CDR1 MNHEY, CDR2 SVGAGI. CDR3: CASKGTASYEQYF. For the CDR3, the DNA is TGTGCCAGCAAGGGGACGGCTTCCTACGAGCAGTACTTC.

The chain recombines TRBV7-8 with TRBJ1-4; D is perhaps TRBD1 (6 bases). The CDR3 runs to 17 residues. With 4 bases removed from V and 2 bases from J, the gap between germline ends came to 17 bases. Germline lookup yields CDR1 SGHVS and CDR2 FQNEAQ. The CDR3 region is CASSSTALRGTNEKLFF. CDR3 DNA: TGTGCCAGCAGCTCGACCGCTCTCAGGGGTACTAATGAAAAACTGTTTTTT.

The rearrangement uses TRBV2 and TRBJ2-7; a weak D match, TRBD1 (5 bases). The CDR3 contains 13 residues. V was pared by 7 bases and J by 5 bases, with 15 bases between. Germline CDR1 and CDR2: SNHLY and FYNNEI. The CDR3 reads CASTAGMSDEQYF. Written as DNA, the CDR3 is TGTGCCAGCACGGCAGGGATGAGCGACGAGCAGTACTTC. Full variable domain (remainder filled in from reference TRBV2 and TRBJ2-7): EPEVTQTPSHQVTQMGQEVILRCVPISNHLYFYWYRQILGQKVEFLVSFYNNEISEKSEIFDDQFSVERPDGSNFTLKIRSTKLEDSAMYFCASTAGMSDEQYFGPGTRLTVT.

This chain joins TRBV7-6 and TRBJ2-7, with a weak D call TRBD1 (5 bases). This CDR3 contains 15 residues. The germline V gene has CDR1 SGHVS and CDR2 FNYEAQ. V lost 5 bases and J 0 bases, leaving 14 bases between the germline ends. CDR3 nucleotides: TGTGCCAGCAGCCCCAGGAAGGGGATCTCCTACGAGCAGTACTTC. This codes for CASSPRKGISYEQYF.

The V and J genes are TRBV6-5 and TRBJ2-7; tentative D call: TRBD1 (5 bases). This CDR3 is 15 amino acids long. Trimming removed 6 bases at V and 7 bases at J, with 22 bases between. CDR1 is MNHEY, CDR2 SVGAGI, per germline. CDR3 amino acids: CASSFSGAPAEEQYF. CDR3 DNA sequence: TGTGCCAGCAGCTTCTCTGGGGCCCCGGCGGAAGAGCAGTACTTC.

There are a few counts of this clone. This rearrangement joins TRBV4-1 to TRBJ2-1, with 13 bases fitting TRBD2. CDR3 length equals 21 residues. The V gene end was trimmed by 4 bases and the J gene end by 0 bases; junction bases not matched to a gene: 15. Germline CDR1 and CDR2: MGHRA and YSYEKL. CDR3 in DNA: TGCGCCAGCAGCCGGCGCCCAACTAGCGGGAGGGCCCCGAGCTCCTACAATGAGCAGTTCTTC. This encodes CASSRRPTSGRAPSSYNEQFF.

The rearrangement uses TRBV9 and TRBJ2-7; no clear D. This CDR3 is built from 14 residues. Looked up from germline, CDR1 is SGDLS and CDR2 is YYNGEE. V was pared by 0 bases and J by 3 bases, with 10 bases between. The CDR3 DNA sequence: TGTGCCAGCAGCGTAGAGGGCAAAATCTACGAGCAGTACTTC. Encoded protein: CASSVEGKIYEQYF.

Concerning this clone: At one of its ends the junction is not consistent with the germline gene, which may arise from a read error. The CDR3 is CASSLSGTGVSEQYF. The CDR3 nucleotides read TGTGCCAGCAGTCTATCCGGGACAGGGGTAAGCGAGCAGTACTTC. The gene calls are TRBV27 and TRBJ2-7; 10 bases map to TRBD1. The CDR3 has 15 amino acids. The germline CDR1 and CDR2 sequences are MNHEY and SMNVEV (reference sequence).

The V gene is TRBV29-1, the J gene TRBJ2-1; D ambiguous. Looked up from germline, CDR1 is SQVTM and CDR2 is ANQGSEA. CDR3 length: 12 residues. V lost 3 bases and J lost 0, with 3 bases in between. Here the CDR3 reads CSVESSYNEQFF. Written as DNA, the CDR3 is TGCAGCGTTGAGAGCTCCTACAATGAGCAGTTCTTC.

The chain couples TRBV4-1 to TRBJ2-1; D is possibly TRBD1 (5 bases). The length of the CDR3 is 14 residues. V was clipped by 1 base and J by 16 bases, with 20 bases between them. Germline assignment: CDR1 MGHRA and CDR2 YSYEKL. CDR3 nucleotides: TGCGCCAGCAGCCAAGTACGTACGGACAATGAGCGATTCTTC. It specifies CASSQVRTDNERFF.